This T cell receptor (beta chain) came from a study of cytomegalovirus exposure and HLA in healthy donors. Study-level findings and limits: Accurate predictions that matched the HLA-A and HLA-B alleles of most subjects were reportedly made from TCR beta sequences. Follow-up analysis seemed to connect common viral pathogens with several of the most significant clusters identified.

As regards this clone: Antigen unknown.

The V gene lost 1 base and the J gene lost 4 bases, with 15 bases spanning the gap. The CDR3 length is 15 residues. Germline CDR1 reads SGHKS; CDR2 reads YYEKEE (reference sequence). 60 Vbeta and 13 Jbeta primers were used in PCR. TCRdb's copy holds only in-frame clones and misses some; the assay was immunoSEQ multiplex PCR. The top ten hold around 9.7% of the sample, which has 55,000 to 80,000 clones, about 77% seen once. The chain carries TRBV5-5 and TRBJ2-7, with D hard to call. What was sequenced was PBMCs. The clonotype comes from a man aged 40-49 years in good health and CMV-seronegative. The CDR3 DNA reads TGTGCCAGCAGCTTGTTGCCACAGACGTCATACGAGCAGTACTTC. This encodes CASSLLPQTSYEQYF.